Included here is one T cell receptor beta chain sequence, with context. The data belong to a study of T cells after somatic rescue of genetic block. Germline lookup yields CDR1 SGDLS and CDR2 YYNGEE. Trimming at V came to 0 bases and at J to 8 bases, leaving 6 bases not matched to a gene. The CDR3 runs 15 residues. Generated by immunoSEQ multiplex PCR, the TCRdb table keeps only in-frame clones and is missing some. The sample has fewer than 150,000 clones; under 95% are singletons. Sequenced material: peripheral blood mononuclear cells (PBMCs). The sequence was obtained from a woman aged 18-29 years. This chain links TRBV9 with TRBJ2-1, with 9 nucleotides matching TRBD2. CDR3 nucleotides: TGTGCCAGCAGCGTAGTAGGGACTAGCATCCATGAGCAGTTCTTC. This sequence encodes CASSVVGTSIHEQFF.